This paragraph reports one TCR beta chain. Its antigen is not identified. These data belong to a study of identical twins. In TCRdb, the 5' RACE reads were re-called with MiXCR into one record per CDR3 protein. Among about 190,000 distinct CDR3 sequences listed, approximately 15% were seen once. Per germline, CDR1 MGHRA and CDR2 YSYEKL. The V gene end was trimmed by 1 base and the J gene end by 12 bases; junction bases not matched to a gene: 9. The CDR3 is made up of 14 amino acids. Study results and caveats: Within twin pairs, the out-of-frame alpha sequences they shared showed excess low generation probability. Because invariant MAIT and iNKT cells could be present, zero-insertion analyses could be partly confounded.

The same data also went into a second study, on T cells expressing NK-cell markers. From that report: Sorted CD3+CD56-NKG2C+, CD3+CD56+NKG2C+ and CD3+CD56+NKG2C- T cells supplied the TCR beta repertoires.

V gene TRBV4-1 combines with J gene TRBJ2-7, with 10 bases that match TRBD2. Sequencing was performed on CD8+ T cells sorted from blood. The receptor was derived from a woman between 18 and 29 years old in good health. The DNA of the CDR3 is TGCGCCAGCAGCCAAGGCCTAGCGGGGGCACCGGGGTACTTC. This gives the protein CASSQGLAGAPGYF.